The rows below give T cell receptor beta chains drawn from one sample of a study of blood T cell repertoires in COVID-19. TCRdb's copy holds only in-frame clones and misses some; the assay was immunoSEQ multiplex PCR. The repertoire holds about 280,000 clones, with 90% as singletons. The sample comprised PBMCs or T cells enriched from blood (not recorded which). The receptors were sampled from a woman aged 18-29 years with acute COVID-19. The CDR3 runs from the conserved cysteine through the conserved F or W. The D gene is left open where the match is weak. Some rows have no size entry. The others give once, few or many, or a class for an expanded clone.

v_call	d_call	clone_size	j_call	cdr3_nt	cdr3_aa
TRBV7-2	.	few	TRBJ1-5	TGTGCCAGCAGCTACCAGGGTGATCAGCCCCAGCATTTT	CASSYQGDQPQHF
TRBV14	.	.	TRBJ1-6	TGTGCCAGCAGCCTTGGGCCTAATTCACCCCTCCACTTT	CASSLGPNSPLHF
TRBV15	.	.	TRBJ2-7	TGTGCCACCAGCCCCGGTCCTCTCAGGGAGCAGTACTTC	CATSPGPLREQYF
TRBV28	.	.	TRBJ2-7	TGTGCCAGCAGTCTACAAGGACAGATCGAGCAGTACTTC	CASSLQGQIEQYF
TRBV30	.	.	TRBJ1-5	TGTGCCTGGAGCACAGGGAAGATCAAACCCCAGCATTTT	CAWSTGKIKPQHF
TRBV7-3	TRBD2	.	TRBJ2-6	TGTGCCAGCAGCCCCTCATCTCGACTAGCGGGGTCCGAGTCTGGGGCCAACGTCCTGACTTTC	CASSPSSRLAGSESGANVLTF
TRBV19	TRBD1	.	TRBJ1-2	TGTGCCAGTAGCCCGAGACAGGGGGCCCGAGCTAACTATGGCTACACCTTC	CASSPRQGARANYGYTF
TRBV6-2/TRBV6-3	TRBD1	.	TRBJ2-6	TGTGCCAGCAGTTCTATAATCTCCGGGACAGGGGCCTCTGGGGCCAACGTCCTGACTTTC	CASSSIISGTGASGANVLTF
TRBV23-1	.	.	TRBJ2-3	TGCGCCAGCAGTCAATGGGTTCGGCAGGCCCGACCTTATACAGATACGCAGTATTTT	CASSQWVRQARPYTDTQYF
TRBV28	TRBD1	.	TRBJ1-4	TGTGCCAGCAGTCCGCAGGGGGCGCTTGAAAAACTGTTTTTT	CASSPQGALEKLFF
TRBV6-1	.	.	TRBJ2-3	TGTGCCAGCATTGAGGGTACAGAATTCACAGATACGCAGTATTTT	CASIEGTEFTDTQYF
TRBV18	TRBD1	.	TRBJ1-2	TGTGCCAGCTCACCACTGGACAGGGTGCGGGGGAACTATGGCTACACCTTC	CASSPLDRVRGNYGYTF
TRBV7-9	TRBD2	.	TRBJ2-1	TGTGCCAGCAGCTTAGTACTAGCGTTCAATGAGCAGTTCTTC	CASSLVLAFNEQFF
TRBV3-1/TRBV3-2	.	.	TRBJ1-2	TGTGCCAGCAGCCAAATTCTCCCAGGGTTAGTCTCTGGCTACACCTTC	CASSQILPGLVSGYTF
TRBV20-1	TRBD2	.	TRBJ2-2	TGCAGTGCTAGTGGCGGGAGAGGCACCGGGGAGCTGTTTTTT	CSASGGRGTGELFF
TRBV28	.	.	TRBJ1-2	TGTGCCAGCAGTTTACGCTATGGCTACACCTTC	CASSLRYGYTF
TRBV2	.	.	TRBJ1-6	TGTGCCAGCAGTAGGGACATTGGAAATTCACCCCTCCACTTT	CASSRDIGNSPLHF
TRBV3-1/TRBV3-2	.	.	TRBJ2-7	TGTGCCAGCAGCCAAGTTTCAGTCCTTTCGGCAGGGTCGAAGTACTTC	CASSQVSVLSAGSKYF
TRBV19	.	.	TRBJ1-1	TGTGCCAGTAGCCAGGGTCGGGGGGTTGGAGCTTTCTTT	CASSQGRGVGAFF
TRBV7-6	TRBD1	.	TRBJ2-7	TGTGCCAGCAGCTTGGGACAGGGGGTTCGTGATGGCGGGCAGTACTTC	CASSLGQGVRDGGQYF
TRBV28	TRBD2	.	TRBJ2-7	TGTGCCAGCAGTTTATCGGGCCGGGGAGGGACTAGTATCCACGAGCAGTACTTC	CASSLSGRGGTSIHEQYF
TRBV27	.	.	TRBJ2-2	TGTGCCAGCAGCCCCGCGGAGACCTCTACCTTAAGTACCGGGGAGCTGTTTTTT	CASSPAETSTLSTGELFF
TRBV4-3	.	.	TRBJ2-5	TGCGCCAGCAGCCCCTCCTCCGCGTACCAAGAGACCCAGTACTTC	CASSPSSAYQETQYF
TRBV19	.	.	TRBJ2-4	TGTGCCAGTAGTATAATCAGGGAAAACATTCAGTACTTC	CASSIIRENIQYF
TRBV6-5	.	.	TRBJ1-2	TGTGCCAGCAGTTATCGGGGGGCGGACTATGGCTACACCTTC	CASSYRGADYGYTF
TRBV5-1	TRBD2	.	TRBJ2-1	TGCGCCAGCAGCCACTCCAGACTAGCGGGAGCCTACAATGAGCAGTTCTTC	CASSHSRLAGAYNEQFF
TRBV7-2	TRBD1	.	TRBJ2-5	TGTGCCAGCAGAGGGGCAGGGGGCTCCCAAGAGACCCAGTACTTC	CASRGAGGSQETQYF
TRBV29-1	.	once	TRBJ2-1	TGCAGCGAAAAGACAGGTACCTACAATGAGCAGTTCTTC	CSEKTGTYNEQFF
TRBV5-4	TRBD2	.	TRBJ2-7	TGTGCCAGCAGCTTGGCTACTAGCGGGAGGGCCCGGATTGAGCAGTACTTC	CASSLATSGRARIEQYF
TRBV4-1	TRBD2	few	TRBJ2-7	TGCGCCAGCAGCCAAGATAAGGGTACTAGCGGGAGCTACGAGCAGTACTTC	CASSQDKGTSGSYEQYF
TRBV5-6	.	.	TRBJ1-2	TGTGCCAGCAGCTTGAGTCTTCAGGGGCAAGGCTACACCTTC	CASSLSLQGQGYTF
TRBV9	TRBD1	.	TRBJ2-1	TGTGCCAGCAGCGTAGGTTCACAGGGGGTTATAAATGAGCAGTTCTTC	CASSVGSQGVINEQFF
TRBV4-3	.	.	TRBJ2-1	TGCGCCAGCAGCCAAGAGCGGAGCCTGCCTGGCAATGAGCAGTTCTTC	CASSQERSLPGNEQFF
TRBV15	TRBD1	.	TRBJ1-2	TGTGCCACCAGCAGAGTTGACAGGGGAACCTATGGCTACACCTTC	CATSRVDRGTYGYTF
TRBV7-2	TRBD2	.	TRBJ2-7	TGTGCCAGCAGCTTAGGGTTTGGTAGACTAGCGGGCAACGAGCAGTACTTC	CASSLGFGRLAGNEQYF
TRBV11-2	.	.	TRBJ2-5	TGTGCCAGCAGCCCCCGAACAGGGACGGGGGAGACCCAGTACTTC	CASSPRTGTGETQYF